Below, 32 T cell receptor beta chains from the same sample are listed, as sequenced in a study of blood T cell repertoires in COVID-19. Here immunoSEQ multiplex PCR was the method, and the copy in TCRdb shows in-frame clones only, minus some. The sample lists 160,000 or so clones, around 87% seen once, with less than 8.5% in the top ten. The sample taken for sequencing was PBMCs or T cells enriched from blood (not recorded which). These receptors all stem from a woman in her fifties or sixties who had recovered from COVID-19.

The chain recombines TRBV5-4 with TRBJ1-4, with D possibly TRBD1 on 5 matching bases. V lost 1 base and J 3 bases, leaving 10 bases between the germline ends. The CDR3 contains 15 residues. Germline V gives CDR1 SGHNT, CDR2 YYREEE (reference sequence). The CDR3 nucleotides read TGTGCCAGCAGCTTGCAGGGAACTGCTAATGAAAAACTGTTTTTT. The encoded protein is CASSLQGTANEKLFF.

The chain links TRBV18 to TRBJ2-6; no reliable D call. This CDR3 has 15 residues. V was pared by 4 bases and J by 0 bases, with 7 bases between. Germline CDR1 KGHSH, CDR2 LQKENI. This chain's CDR3 is CASSQSISGANVLTF. The CDR3 coding sequence is TGTGCCAGCTCACAATCCATCTCTGGGGCCAACGTCCTGACTTTC.

The V gene is TRBV7-9, the J gene TRBJ1-1; D may be TRBD1 (6 bases). This CDR3 is 15 amino acids long. Germline-derived CDR1 and CDR2 are SEHNR and FQNEAQ (reference sequence). Trimming left V 5 bases short and J 6 bases short, with 19 bases between. The CDR3 is CASSILQGSAAEAFF. The CDR3, as DNA: TGTGCCAGCAGCATCCTACAGGGAAGCGCGGCTGAAGCTTTCTTT.

The chain employs TRBV20-1 and TRBJ1-2, with 7 bases aligning to TRBD1. Unmatched junction bases numbered 9, after V lost 3 bases and J lost 5 bases. Germline CDR1 and CDR2: DFQATT and SNEGSKA (reference sequence). The CDR3 covers 14 residues. In DNA form, the CDR3 reads TGCAGTGCTAGTCCCGACAGGGATGGGTATGGCTACACCTTC. Protein sequence: CSASPDRDGYGYTF.

The chain combines TRBV4-3 with TRBJ2-7, with 9 bases matching TRBD2. The J segment lost 2 bases and the V segment lost 3 bases, leaving 8 bases of the junction unmatched. The CDR3 spans 16 residues. In germline, CDR1 is LGHNA, CDR2 YSLEER. This chain's CDR3 is CASSQKTGLATYEQYF. CDR3 nucleotides: TGCGCCAGCAGCCAGAAAACGGGACTAGCAACCTACGAGCAGTACTTC.

The chain couples TRBV5-1 to TRBJ1-1; no clear D. Germline assignment: CDR1 SGHRS and CDR2 YFSETQ. The V gene lost 0 bases and the J gene lost 11 bases, with 14 bases spanning the gap. The CDR3 is 13 residues long. This CDR3 reads CASSLGGTLEAFF. CDR3 bases: TGCGCCAGCAGCTTGGGCGGTACCCTAGAGGCTTTCTTT. The variable domain in full, completed from reference TRBV5-1 and TRBJ1-1, reads KAGVTQTPRYLIKTRGQQVTLSCSPISGHRSVSWYQQTPGQGLQFLFEYFSETQRNKGNFPGRFSGRQFSNSRSEMNVSTLELGDSALYLCASSLGGTLEAFFGQGTRLTVV.

V is TRBV7-2 and J is TRBJ1-2; 7 bases are shared with TRBD1. CDR3 length: 16 amino acids. The J segment lost 0 bases and the V segment lost 4 bases, leaving 8 bases of the junction unmatched. The V gene's germline CDR1 is SGHTA and CDR2 FQGNSA. CDR3 sequence: CASSSVRQGTNYGYTF. The CDR3 nucleotides are TGTGCCAGCAGCTCAGTAAGACAGGGAACTAACTATGGCTACACCTTC. The full variable domain, completed using reference TRBV7-2 and TRBJ1-2, is GAGVSQSPSNKVTEKGKDVELRCDPISGHTALYWYRQSLGQGLEFLIYFQGNSAPDKSGLPSDRFSAERTGGSVSTLTIQRTQQEDSAVYLCASSSVRQGTNYGYTFGSGTRLTVV.

The chain has TRBV5-1 and TRBJ2-1, with D perhaps TRBD1 (6 bases). V lost 6 bases, J lost 0 bases, and 13 bases lay in between. CDR1 and CDR2 from the germline V gene are SGHRS and YFSETQ. The CDR3 consists of 15 residues. DNA for the CDR3: TGCGCCAGCAAGAGCCAGGGGAGCTCCTACAATGAGCAGTTCTTC. Translating gives CASKSQGSSYNEQFF.

The rearrangement links TRBV9 to TRBJ1-6, with 7 positions matching TRBD1. The CDR3 covers 13 residues. Trimming cost V 3 bases and J 7 bases; bases outside gene matches: 1. The germline V gene encodes CDR1 SGDLS and CDR2 YYNGEE. This CDR3 reads CASSATGNSPLHF. In DNA form, the CDR3 reads TGTGCCAGCAGCGCGACAGGGAATTCACCCCTCCACTTT.

The gene calls are TRBV15 and TRBJ2-1; TRBD2 aligns across 15 bases. In germline, CDR1 is LNHNV, CDR2 YYDKDF (reference sequence). Trimming removed 5 bases from V and 10 bases from J; junction bases left unmatched: 9. There are 16 residues in the CDR3. The DNA of the CDR3 is TGTGCCACCAGCGACCGGACTAGCGGGGGGGGTCCGGAGCAGTTCTTC. Translation: CATSDRTSGGGPEQFF. Based on the CDR3 plus reference TRBV15 and TRBJ2-1, the full variable domain is DAMVIQNPRYQVTQFGKPVTLSCSQTLNHNVMYWYQQKSSQAPKLLFHYYDKDFNNEADTPDNFQSRRPNTSFCFLDIRSPGLGDTAMYLCATSDRTSGGGPEQFFGPGTRLTVL.

The rearrangement uses TRBV6-5 and TRBJ1-6; D gene ambiguous. The CDR3 covers 15 residues. The germline V gene encodes CDR1 MNHEY and CDR2 SVGAGI. Trimming removed 4 bases at V and 9 bases at J, with 16 bases between. The CDR3 loop reads CASSFLEGYGSPLHF. The CDR3 DNA is TGTGCCAGCAGTTTTTTGGAGGGCTATGGTTCACCCCTCCACTTT.

J is TRBJ2-7 and V is TRBV18; 8 nucleotides line up with TRBD1. CDR3 size: 15 residues. Per the germline V gene, CDR1 is KGHSH and CDR2 is LQKENI. The trim removed 4 bases at V and 3 bases at J, leaving 8 bases unmatched. DNA of the CDR3: TGTGCCAGCTCACAATATCTTGGACAGGGCTACGAGCAGTACTTC. The encoded protein is CASSQYLGQGYEQYF.

The chain joins TRBV3-1 (or the pseudogene TRBV3-2) to TRBJ1-5; 7 bases are shared with TRBD1. The CDR3 has 15 residues. V was clipped by 1 base and J by 4 bases; unmatched bases: 4. Per germline, CDR1 LGHDT and CDR2 YNNKEL (reference sequence). The CDR3 sequence is CASSQGGTVNQPQHF. The DNA for the CDR3 is TGTGCCAGCAGCCAAGGGGGGACAGTGAATCAGCCCCAGCATTTT.

This clone was seen once. The V and J genes are TRBV24-1 and TRBJ2-3; D not resolved. CDR3 size: 13 residues. Trimming left V 5 bases short and J 2 bases short, with 7 bases between. Germline V gene data show CDR1 as KGHDR and CDR2 as SFDVKD. The CDR3 DNA sequence: TGTGCCACCAGTGGAGACAACACAGATACGCAGTATTTT. It yields the protein CATSGDNTDTQYF.

The chain couples TRBV3-1 (or the pseudogene TRBV3-2) to TRBJ2-3, with 9 bases lining up with TRBD2. Looked up from germline, CDR1 is LGHDT and CDR2 is YNNKEL (reference sequence). With V trimmed by 4 bases and J by 11 bases, 10 bases remained unmatched. The CDR3 is 14 residues long. CDR3 sequence reads: CASSLGQRAGGQYF. The CDR3 coding sequence is TGTGCCAGCAGCCTAGGACAACGAGCGGGGGGGCAGTATTTT.

V usage is TRBV3-1 (or the pseudogene TRBV3-2) and J usage is TRBJ2-7, with TRBD2 identical over 16 bases. CDR1 and CDR2 from the germline V gene are LGHDT and YNNKEL (reference sequence). The CDR3 extends over 16 amino acids. Trimming cost V 4 bases and J 7 bases; bases outside gene matches: 7. This chain's CDR3 is CASSPGTSGGASEQYF. DNA of the CDR3: TGTGCCAGCAGCCCAGGGACTAGCGGGGGGGCGAGTGAGCAGTACTTC.

This clone occurred many times. This sequence joins TRBV7-8 and TRBJ2-1, with D uncertain. Germline CDR1 and CDR2: SGHVS and FQNEAQ. The CDR3 loop spans 11 amino acids. V was pared by 2 bases and J by 8 bases, with 4 bases between. DNA of the CDR3: TGTGCCAGCAGCTTAAGCGATGAGCAGTTCTTC. Encoded protein: CASSLSDEQFF.

The chain uses TRBV30 and TRBJ1-5; D may be TRBD1 (5 bases). V gave up 4 bases and J gave up 4 bases, with 17 bases separating them. Germline values: CDR1 GTSNPN, CDR2 SVGIG (reference sequence). CDR3 length equals 15 residues. Here the CDR3 reads CAWTRRGTVNQPQHF. The CDR3 nucleotides are TGTGCCTGGACCAGGCGGGGGACGGTTAATCAGCCCCAGCATTTT.

V gene TRBV19 combines with J gene TRBJ1-1, with TRBD1 identical over 8 bases. The CDR3 consists of 14 residues. CDR1 LNHDA and CDR2 SQIVND come from the germline V gene (reference sequence). With V trimmed by 5 bases and J by 4 bases, 6 bases remained unmatched. The DNA of the CDR3 is TGTGCCAGTAGTCCCGACAGGGGAGCCACTGAAGCTTTCTTT. Residues: CASSPDRGATEAFF.

The chain has TRBV7-9 and TRBJ2-5; D gene uncertain. V was pared by 5 bases and J by 0 bases, with 7 bases between. Per the germline V gene, CDR1 is SEHNR and CDR2 is FQNEAQ (reference sequence). This CDR3 region has 13 residues. CDR3 DNA sequence: TGTGCCAGCAGCCCTCTAGACCAAGAGACCCAGTACTTC. This encodes CASSPLDQETQYF. The variable domain in full, completed from reference TRBV7-9 and TRBJ2-5, reads DTGVSQNPRHKITKRGQNVTFRCDPISEHNRLYWYRQTLGQGPEFLTYFQNEAQLEKSRLLSDRFSAERPKGSFSTLEIQRTEQGDSAMYLCASSPLDQETQYFGPGTRLLVL.

J is TRBJ1-2 and V is TRBV27; TRBD1 matches at 7 bases. Germline V lookup: CDR1 MNHEY, CDR2 SMNVEV (reference sequence). With V trimmed by 6 bases and J by 5 bases, 6 bases remained unmatched. The CDR3 is 13 amino acids. CDR3 amino acids: CASRRQGLYGYTF. The CDR3 region has the DNA TGTGCCAGCAGGAGACAGGGTTTATATGGCTACACCTTC.

This clone appeared a single time. The chain couples TRBV18 to TRBJ2-7; 7 nucleotides align to TRBD2. The V gene's germline CDR1 is KGHSH and CDR2 LQKENI. The V segment lost 3 bases and the J segment 4 bases; nucleotides outside the gene matches: 6. The CDR3 runs 14 residues. CDR3 residues: CASSPLREGYEQYF. CDR3 nucleotide sequence: TGTGCCAGCTCACCTCTTAGGGAGGGGTACGAGCAGTACTTC.

In its sample, this clone was seen a few times. The V and J genes are TRBV19 and TRBJ1-5; 7 nucleotides match TRBD1. The germline gives CDR1 LNHDA, CDR2 SQIVND (reference sequence). V lost 3 bases, J lost 0 bases, and 11 bases stayed unmatched. The CDR3 is 18 residues long. The CDR3 DNA sequence: TGTGCCAGTAGTATCCAGGGACAGCCGCTGTATAGCAATCAGCCCCAGCATTTT. This translates into CASSIQGQPLYSNQPQHF.

The count of this clone is one. The chain links TRBV6-2 or TRBV6-3 to TRBJ2-7, with 10 bases lining up with TRBD1. V was clipped by 5 bases and J by 3 bases; unmatched bases: 4. CDR3 length: 14 residues. CDR1 MNHEY and CDR2 SVGEGT come from the germline V gene. CDR3 amino acids: CASSRDRGFYEQYF. As DNA, the CDR3 is TGTGCCAGCAGTCGGGACAGGGGATTCTACGAGCAGTACTTC.

This clone has more than one count but fewer than ten. This chain uses TRBV7-9 with TRBJ1-2, with D possibly TRBD1 on 6 matching bases. The CDR3 length is 12 residues. Germline lookup yields CDR1 SEHNR and CDR2 FQNEAQ (reference sequence). V lost 3 bases, J lost 8 bases, and 10 bases lay in between. The CDR3: CASSLTQGGYTF. In nucleotides, the CDR3 is TGTGCCAGCAGCTTGACGCAGGGGGGCTACACCTTC.

The J gene is TRBJ2-1, the V gene TRBV7-6, with 7 bases lining up with TRBD2. V dropped 5 bases and J dropped 0; count of bases not matched to a gene: 7. Per the germline V gene, CDR1 is SGHVS and CDR2 is FNYEAQ. There are 16 residues in the CDR3. CDR3 amino acids: CASSATRGTSYNEQFF. The CDR3 coding sequence is TGTGCCAGCAGCGCCACGCGGGGGACCTCCTACAATGAGCAGTTCTTC. Filled out from reference TRBV7-6 and TRBJ2-1, the complete variable domain reads GAGVSQSPRYKVTKRGQDVALRCDPISGHVSLYWYRQALGQGPEFLTYFNYEAQQDKSGLPNDRFSAERPEGSISTLTIQRTEQRDSAMYRCASSATRGTSYNEQFFGPGTRLTVL.

The chain employs TRBV18 and TRBJ1-1, with D unresolved. The CDR3 consists of 13 residues. Trimming took 1 base from V and 1 from J, leaving 4 bases between them. Germline-derived CDR1 and CDR2 are KGHSH and LQKENI. CDR3: CASSPLENTEAFF. CDR3 in DNA: TGTGCCAGCTCACCACTAGAGAACACTGAAGCTTTCTTT.

V is TRBV2 and J is TRBJ2-1; 8 bases align to TRBD1. The CDR3 consists of 14 residues. V lost 2 bases, J lost 5 bases, and 2 bases stayed unmatched. The germline CDR1 and CDR2 sequences are SNHLY and FYNNEI. The CDR3 coding sequence is TGTGCCAGCAGTGAAAACAGGGGGAACAATGAGCAGTTCTTC. It translates to CASSENRGNNEQFF.

The rearrangement joins TRBV7-3 to TRBJ2-1; TRBD2 agrees at 14 bases. The germline gives CDR1 SGHTA, CDR2 FQGTGA. J lost 9 bases, V lost 3 bases, and 10 bases had no gene match. The CDR3 covers 17 residues. CDR3 nucleotides: TGTGCCAGCAGCTTCCTCGGGACTAGCGGGGGCCCTCCTGAGCAGTTCTTC. Its translation is CASSFLGTSGGPPEQFF.

V usage is TRBV5-6 and J usage is TRBJ1-1; 8 nucleotides agree with TRBD1. Losses at the gene ends were 0 bases for V and 11 bases for J; bases not matched to a gene: 6. Per the germline V gene, CDR1 is SGHDT and CDR2 is YYEEEE. This CDR3 contains 13 residues. The CDR3 reads CASSLGTGGSAFF. CDR3 nucleotide sequence: TGTGCCAGCAGCTTGGGCACAGGGGGGTCGGCTTTCTTT.

This clone came up once. J is TRBJ1-1 and V is TRBV6-6; D gene ambiguous. The CDR3 length is 14 residues. Trimming shortened V by 2 bases and J by 0 bases, and 7 bases separated the two germline ends. Per the germline V gene, CDR1 is MNHNY and CDR2 is SVGAGI (reference sequence). Written as DNA, the CDR3 is TGTGCCAGCAGTTACGAGGACTTGAACACTGAAGCTTTCTTT. Amino acids: CASSYEDLNTEAFF.

Only one count was recorded for this clone. V gene TRBV7-3 combines with J gene TRBJ2-4; tentative D call: TRBD1 (6 bases). The CDR3 is made up of 16 amino acids. The V gene lost 7 bases and the J gene lost 0 bases, with 16 bases spanning the gap. The germline V gene has CDR1 SGHTA and CDR2 FQGTGA. The CDR3 DNA follows: TGTGCCAGCAATTCCAGGGGTTCTATAGCCAAAAACATTCAGTACTTC. Protein: CASNSRGSIAKNIQYF.